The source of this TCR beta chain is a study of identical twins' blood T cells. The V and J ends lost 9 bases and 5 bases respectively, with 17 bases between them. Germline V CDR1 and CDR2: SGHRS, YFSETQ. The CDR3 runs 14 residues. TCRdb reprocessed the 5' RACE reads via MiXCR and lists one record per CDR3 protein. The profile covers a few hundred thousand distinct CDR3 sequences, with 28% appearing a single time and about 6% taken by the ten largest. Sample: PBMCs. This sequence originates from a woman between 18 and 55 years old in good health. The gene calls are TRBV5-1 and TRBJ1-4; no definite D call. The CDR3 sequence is CATGRGRQNEKLFF. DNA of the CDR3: TGCGCCACCGGGAGAGGGCGTCAGAATGAAAAACTGTTTTTT.